The entry that follows covers one T cell receptor beta chain sequence. Its antigen is currently unknown. This specimen belongs to a study of shared clonotypes between healthy human individuals. Regarding the study as a whole: Generally, naive subsets came out with larger estimated richness than memory subsets.

Profiled with immunoSEQ multiplex PCR; TCRdb holds only in-frame clones, not every one. The table includes around 690,000 clones, about 90% detected once. CDR3 length: 13 residues. The germline V gene has CDR1 SEHNR and CDR2 FQNEAQ (reference sequence). V was pared by 0 bases and J by 3 bases, with 3 bases between. The receptor was isolated from a man aged 18 to 35 in good health. Some clones in this sample may be carry-over from other donors' samples. Sequencing used memory CD8+ T cells from PBMCs. The sample's subset: CD45RO+ cells pooled with CCR7-negative TemRA cells. The chain recombines TRBV7-9 with TRBJ2-1; no clear D. The CDR3 nucleotides read TGTGCCAGCAGCTTAGCGGTCTACAATGAGCAGTTCTTC. This encodes CASSLAVYNEQFF.